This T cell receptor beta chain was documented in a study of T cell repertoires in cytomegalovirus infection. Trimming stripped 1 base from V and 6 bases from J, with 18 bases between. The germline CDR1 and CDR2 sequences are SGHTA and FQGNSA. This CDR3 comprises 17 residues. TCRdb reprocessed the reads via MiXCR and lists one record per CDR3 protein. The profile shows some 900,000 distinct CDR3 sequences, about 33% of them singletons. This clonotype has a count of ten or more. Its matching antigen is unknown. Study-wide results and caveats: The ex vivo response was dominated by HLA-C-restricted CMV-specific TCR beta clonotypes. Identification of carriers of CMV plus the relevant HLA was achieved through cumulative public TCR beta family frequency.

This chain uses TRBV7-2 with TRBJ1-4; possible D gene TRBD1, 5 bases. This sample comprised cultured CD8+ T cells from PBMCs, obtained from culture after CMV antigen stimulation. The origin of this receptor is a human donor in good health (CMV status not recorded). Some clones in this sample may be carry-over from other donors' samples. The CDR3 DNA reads TGTGCCAGCAGCTTAGGCGTGGGGCGGGTAGTCGATGAAAAACTGTTTTTT. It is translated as CASSLGVGRVVDEKLFF.